This T cell receptor beta chain came from a study of T cell changes during pregnancy in multiple sclerosis. A word on this clone: One end of the junction fails to match germline, which may point to a read error.

TCRdb's copy holds only in-frame clones and misses some; the assay was immunoSEQ multiplex PCR. The data hold 58,000 or so clones, with 92% observed a single time. This receptor was obtained from a female donor with multiple sclerosis, enrolled in a pregnancy study. The sample was peripheral blood, taken in the first trimester of pregnancy.

The CDR3 region is CASSLHELAGGLETQYF. The CDR3 bases are TGTGCTAGCAGCCTTCATGAGCTAGCGGGAGGTTTGGAGACCCAGTACTTC. The chain carries TRBV7-7 and TRBJ2-5; 11 nucleotides agree with TRBD2. The germline V gene encodes CDR1 SSHAT and CDR2 FNYEAQ (reference sequence). The CDR3 is 17 residues long.